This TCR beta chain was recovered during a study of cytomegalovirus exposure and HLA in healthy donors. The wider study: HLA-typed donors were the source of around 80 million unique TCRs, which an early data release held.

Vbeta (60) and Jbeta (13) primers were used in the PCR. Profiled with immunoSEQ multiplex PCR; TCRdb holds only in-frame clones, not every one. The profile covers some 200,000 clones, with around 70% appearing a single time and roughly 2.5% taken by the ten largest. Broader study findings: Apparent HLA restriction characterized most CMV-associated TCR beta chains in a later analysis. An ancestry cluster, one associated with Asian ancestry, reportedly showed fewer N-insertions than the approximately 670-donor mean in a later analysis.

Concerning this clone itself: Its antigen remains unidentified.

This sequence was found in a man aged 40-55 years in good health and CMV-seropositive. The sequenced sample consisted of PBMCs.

CDR3 coding DNA: TGTGCCAGCAGTGAATCTGGAAGGAAGGTCGGGGAAAAACTGTTTTTT. It codes for CASSESGRKVGEKLFF. The rearrangement links TRBV25-1 to TRBJ1-4; D not resolved. This CDR3 comprises 16 residues. Trimming pared 1 base from V and 8 bases from J, leaving 17 bases between. CDR1 and CDR2 from the germline V gene are MGHDK and SYGVNS.